This T cell receptor beta chain was profiled in a study of siplizumab effects on memory and regulatory T cells. V was cut by 7 bases and J by 7 bases, with 11 bases left in between. Germline lookup yields CDR1 SGHVS and CDR2 FQNEAQ. There are 11 residues in the CDR3. Clones were sequenced by immunoSEQ multiplex PCR, and TCRdb holds only the in-frame ones, with some missing. The table records some 100,000 clones, approximately 90% of them present only once. This sequence was found in a human donor in good health. The sample was Tregs sorted from blood. This chain joins TRBV7-8 and TRBJ2-7; tentatively, D is TRBD1 or TRBD2 (5 bases each). The CDR3: CASMRGREQYF. In DNA form, the CDR3 reads TGTGCCAGCATGAGGGGAAGGGAGCAGTACTTC.